This TCR beta chain was sequenced during a study of CXCR3-negative and CXCR3-positive naive CD8 T cells (dated by TCRdb to between 2018 and 2021). A note on the overall study: In total, about 150 million TRB reads were obtained, which works out to roughly 1.5 +/- 0.3 million reads per library. The diversity and physicochemical repertoire analyses included roughly ten donors pooled from two independent experiments. Naive subsets from a handful of donors and memory cells from 3 donors were included in the TRBV-TRBJ cluster analysis. General study outcomes and caveats: Surface CD5, linked to self-reactivity in mice, was comparable between naive subsets; TCR interaction strength was therefore also inferred from TRB CDR3 physicochemical properties. Similar TRBV-TRBJ usage was shown by naive CXCR3-negative and CXCR3-positive cells from the same donor, whereas distinct patterns were shown by memory cells. TRB CDR3s from CXCR3-positive naive cells showed higher hydrophobicity (lower Kidera factor 4), lower energy, and higher strength and volume indices than CXCR3-negative naive cells. Freshly isolated PBMCs were used for most assays because CXCR3 expression went down partially after cryopreservation. Repertoire diversity was comparably high in both naive subsets but much lower in memory CD8+ T cells.

The germline V gene (reference sequence) gives CDR1 as PRHDT and CDR2 as FYEKMQ. Spanning cysteine to phenylalanine, the CDR3 consists of 15 amino acids. No DNA sequence is on record. The instrument was a NextSeq 550. The Human TCR Profiling Kit (MiLaboratory) was used to make UMI-labeled 5' RACE TRB cDNA libraries. The full amount of extracted RNA was used for cDNA synthesis, and the full amount of resulting cDNA was used for PCR amplification. Libraries were prepared in parallel with an identical number of PCR cycles. The authors' pipeline ran thus. With a requirement of at least two reads per UMI, MIGEC and MiXCR extracted about 48,000 +/- 9,800 unique UMI-labeled TRB cDNA molecules per library. On average, each library contained about 40,000 +/- 10,000 functional in-frame TRB CDR3 nucleotide clonotypes without stop codons. After downsampling to 5000 UMI-labeled TRB molecules per sample, diversity metrics, including normalized Shannon-Wiener and Chao1, were computed in VDJtools. VDJtools computed clonotype-size-weighted physicochemical properties of the central five CDR3 residues: interaction energy, strength, volume and Kidera factor 4. Through TCRdb reprocessing, the reads give one entry per CDR3 protein sequence; DNA is omitted. For this entry, the V and J calls and clone size follow TCRdb and not the study's own pipeline. The table for this sample records about 82,000 distinct CDR3 sequences. The leading ten clones occupy around 1% of the sample.

About this clonotype: Which antigen it targets is not known.

Each CD8+ T cell subset was flow-sorted in triplicate, and some 310,000 cells per subset were placed directly into RLT lysis buffer. To keep memory contaminants out, a stringent definition of naive CD8+ T cells was applied: CD45RO-CCR7+CD27+CD95-. Peripheral blood mononuclear cells were isolated from buffy coats by standard density gradient centrifugation. Naive CXCR3-negative and CXCR3-positive CD8+ T cells were flow-sorted on a FACSAria III. Total RNA was extracted from sorted cells using an RNeasy Mini Kit. The chain is made from TRBV13 and TRBJ2-7; the TCRdb D gene call, TRBD1, has no DNA to confirm it. The receptor was derived from a human donor in good health. Some clones in this sample may be carry-over from other donors' samples. Material: naive CXCR3- CD8+ T cells from blood. This sample's cell subset or site label indicates: CD45RO-CCR7+CD27+CD95- naive CD8+ T cells lacking CXCR3 (TNR3-). The CDR3 here reads CASSPWTGRGNEQYF. Reference TRBV13 and TRBJ2-7 genes cover what lies past the CDR3, so the full variable domain is AAGVIQSPRHLIKEKRETATLKCYPIPRHDTVYWYQQGPGQDPQFLISFYEKMQSDKGSIPDRFSAQQFSDYHSELNMSSLELGDSALYFCASSPWTGRGNEQYFGPGTRLTVT.